This TCR beta chain was captured by sequencing in a study of blood T cell repertoires in COVID-19. CDR3 length equals 14 residues. CDR1 GTSNPN and CDR2 SVGIG come from the germline V gene (reference sequence). J lost 7 bases, V lost 2 bases, and 5 bases had no gene match. Here immunoSEQ multiplex PCR was the method, and the copy in TCRdb shows in-frame clones only, minus some. Here the sample spans over 85,000 clones, around 90% being singletons. This chain connects TRBV30 to TRBJ2-1; 10 nucleotides line up with TRBD2. This receptor was obtained from a male donor with acute or convalescent COVID-19. Sequencing used peripheral blood. CDR3 amino acids: CAWSRTSGRNEQFF. CDR3 nucleotide sequence: TGTGCCTGGAGTCGGACTAGCGGAAGGAATGAGCAGTTCTTC.